The 17 T cell receptor beta chains below all came from one sample that was sequenced in a study of T cell responses to AZD1222 COVID-19 vaccine. Method: immunoSEQ multiplex PCR; TCRdb's copy keeps in-frame clones and lacks some. The table records 60,000 to 95,000 clones, roughly 84% of them present only once. Sequencing used peripheral blood, obtained 28 days after the second AZD1222 dose. Receptors were obtained from an adult who received the AZD1222 COVID-19 vaccine.

V gene TRBV5-6 combines with J gene TRBJ1-1; D is possibly TRBD1 (6 bases). Between the trimmed V and J ends, which lost 2 bases and 1 base, there was a span of 15 bases. Per germline, CDR1 SGHDT and CDR2 YYEEEE. This CDR3 has 16 residues. Written as DNA, the CDR3 is TGTGCCAGCAGCTTCCGATTGGGGGCAGGGAACACTGAAGCTTTCTTT. It translates to CASSFRLGAGNTEAFF.

The chain has TRBV7-2 and TRBJ2-7; 8 bases fit TRBD2. The CDR3 loop spans 15 amino acids. V shed 4 bases and J 1 base; nucleotides not matched to a gene: 6. Germline-derived CDR1 and CDR2 are SGHTA and FQGNSA. CDR3 sequence reads: CASSSGLAGSYEQYF. CDR3 in DNA: TGTGCCAGCAGCTCCGGACTAGCTGGTTCCTACGAGCAGTACTTC.

This clone was counted between two and nine times. This chain connects TRBV12-5 to TRBJ2-7; 7 bases match TRBD1. V dropped 7 bases and J dropped 4; count of bases not matched to a gene: 10. Per germline, CDR1 LGHNT and CDR2 FRNRAP. The CDR3 length is 14 residues. The CDR3 nucleotides read TGTGCTAGTGCCCGATCGACAGGGATATACGAGCAGTACTTC. It specifies CASARSTGIYEQYF.

The chain combines TRBV28 with TRBJ2-7, with no clear D. From germline, CDR1 is MDHEN and CDR2 SYDVKM. V was clipped by 4 bases and J by 4 bases, with 8 bases between them. The CDR3 is 12 amino acids. The CDR3 sequence: CASSYPGYEQYF. DNA of the CDR3: TGTGCCAGCAGTTATCCCGGGTACGAGCAGTACTTC.

This rearrangement joins TRBV5-4 to TRBJ2-7; D is unclear. V gave up 1 base and J gave up 1 base, with 9 bases separating them. There are 14 residues in the CDR3. Germline CDR1 SGHNT, CDR2 YYREEE (reference sequence). CDR3 protein: CASSLRAASYEQYF. The DNA of the CDR3 is TGTGCCAGCAGCTTGAGGGCAGCGTCCTACGAGCAGTACTTC. The whole variable domain, remainder taken from reference TRBV5-4 and TRBJ2-7, is ETGVTQSPTHLIKTRGQQVTLRCSSQSGHNTVSWYQQALGQGPQFIFQYYREEENGRGNFPPRFSGLQFPNYSSELNVNALELDDSALYLCASSLRAASYEQYFGPGTRLTVT.

The V call is TRBV5-5, the J call TRBJ1-4; unclear D gene. The V gene's germline CDR1 is SGHKS and CDR2 YYEKEE (reference sequence). The CDR3 consists of 13 residues. V was shortened by 0 bases and J by 3 bases, with 3 bases between the two germline ends. The CDR3 here is CASSLGPNEKLFF. Written as DNA, the CDR3 is TGTGCCAGCAGCTTGGGACCTAATGAAAAACTGTTTTTT.

This sequence joins TRBV5-4 and TRBJ2-7, with 14 bases lining up with TRBD2. The junction had 10 bases not matched to a gene; V was cut back by 3 bases and J by 5 bases. The CDR3 is made up of 17 amino acids. Germline V gene lookup returns CDR1 SGHNT and CDR2 YYREEE (reference sequence). The CDR3 spells CASSSGLAGAPGDEQYF. For the CDR3, the DNA is TGTGCCAGCAGCTCGGGACTAGCGGGGGCCCCCGGGGACGAGCAGTACTTC.

This clone has only a few counts. The chain uses TRBV25-1 and TRBJ1-2, with a possible D match to TRBD1 (6 bases). Per the germline V gene, CDR1 is MGHDK and CDR2 is SYGVNS. This CDR3 has 14 residues. V dropped 5 bases and J dropped 6 bases, with 16 bases sitting between them. The CDR3 coding sequence is TGTGCCAGCAGTCAAACAGGGTTTTACGATGGCTACACCTTC. This sequence encodes CASSQTGFYDGYTF.

The V call is TRBV30, the J call TRBJ2-6, with a tentative D call TRBD1 (5 bases). Trimming cost V 0 bases and J 2 bases, with 11 bases left between them. The germline gives CDR1 GTSNPN, CDR2 SVGIG (reference sequence). The CDR3 sequence is 16 residues long. The CDR3 sequence is CAWSVRQGAGANVLTF. In DNA, the CDR3 is TGTGCCTGGAGTGTACGGCAAGGGGCTGGGGCCAACGTCCTGACTTTC.

This chain links TRBV12-3 or TRBV12-4 with TRBJ2-7; tentative D call: TRBD2 (6 bases). V shed 8 bases and J shed 1 base, with 6 bases lying between them. The length of the CDR3 is 11 residues. CDR3 coding DNA: TGTGCCAGCGGGAGGTCCTACGAGCAGTACTTC. It encodes CASGRSYEQYF.

The chain has TRBV5-8 and TRBJ1-5; D perhaps matches TRBD1 (5 bases). The germline V gene has CDR1 SGHTS and CDR2 YDEGEE. V dropped 3 bases and J dropped 2 bases, with 6 bases sitting between them. The CDR3 is 13 residues long. The CDR3 loop reads CASSWGGNQPQHF. The CDR3 region has the DNA TGTGCCAGCAGCTGGGGGGGCAATCAGCCCCAGCATTTT.

The rearrangement links TRBV3-1 (or the pseudogene TRBV3-2) to TRBJ1-2; a weak D match, TRBD1 (6 bases). The CDR3 spans 15 residues. Germline CDR1 reads LGHDT; CDR2 reads YNNKEL (reference sequence). V was clipped by 2 bases and J by 7 bases, with 17 bases between them. The CDR3 DNA reads TGTGCCAGCAGCCAAATGGGGGGCGCCGGGTTTGGCTACACCTTC. It encodes CASSQMGGAGFGYTF.

In this sample, this clone turned up once. The chain links TRBV21-1 to TRBJ1-5; the table names TRBD1, a call not compared with the DNA. TRBV21-1 is classified as a pseudogene. This CDR3 has 14 amino acids. The CDR3 loop reads CASSRGQGNQPQHF. In DNA form, the CDR3 reads TGTGCCAGCAGCCGAGGACAGGGCAATCAGCCCCAGCATTTT.

The rearrangement joins TRBV2 to TRBJ1-5; D unclear. V lost 8 bases and J 2 bases, leaving 16 bases between the germline ends. Germline CDR1 SNHLY, CDR2 FYNNEI. CDR3 length: 15 residues. CDR3 DNA sequence: TGTGCCAGCCACTCCCTTCCGGGCGGCAATCAGCCCCAGCATTTT. Translating it yields CASHSLPGGNQPQHF.

The chain uses TRBV2 and TRBJ2-7; 7 bases line up with TRBD1. There are 14 residues in the CDR3. CDR1 is SNHLY and CDR2 is FYNNEI in the germline V gene. After removal of 1 base from V and 4 bases from J, the junction contained 4 bases not matched to a gene. The CDR3 spells CASSEGQGVYEQYF. For the CDR3, the DNA is TGTGCCAGCAGTGAAGGGCAGGGGGTGTACGAGCAGTACTTC.

The chain links TRBV5-6 to TRBJ1-2; D is undetermined. The CDR3 is 16 residues long. V shed 0 bases and J shed 0 bases, with 12 bases lying between them. Germline assignment: CDR1 SGHDT and CDR2 YYEEEE. CDR3 region: CASSLATRASNYGYTF. In DNA, the CDR3 is TGTGCCAGCAGCTTGGCCACAAGGGCTTCTAACTATGGCTACACCTTC.

The chain carries TRBV9 and TRBJ2-5; possible D gene TRBD2, 5 bases. The germline gives CDR1 SGDLS, CDR2 YYNGEE. This CDR3 contains 13 residues. V was shortened by 4 bases and J by 5 bases, with 12 bases between the two germline ends. The CDR3 here is CASSTGLFETQYF. CDR3 sequence (DNA): TGTGCCAGCAGCACGGGGTTGTTCGAGACCCAGTACTTC.